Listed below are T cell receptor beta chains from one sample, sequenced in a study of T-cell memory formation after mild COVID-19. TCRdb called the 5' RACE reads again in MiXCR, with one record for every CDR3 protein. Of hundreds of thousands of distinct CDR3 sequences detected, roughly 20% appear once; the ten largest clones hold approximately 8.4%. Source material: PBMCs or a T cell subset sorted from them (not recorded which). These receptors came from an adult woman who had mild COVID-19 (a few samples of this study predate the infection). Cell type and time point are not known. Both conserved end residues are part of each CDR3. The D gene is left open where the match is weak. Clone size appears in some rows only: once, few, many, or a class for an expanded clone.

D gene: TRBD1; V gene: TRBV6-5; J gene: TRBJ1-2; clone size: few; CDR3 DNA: TGTGCCAGCAGTCAGGGACAGGGTCGATATGGCTACACCTTC; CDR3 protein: CASSQGQGRYGYTF
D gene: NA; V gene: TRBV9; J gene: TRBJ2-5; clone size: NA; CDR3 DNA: TGTGCCAGCAGCGTAGGCGACCTCCCCACCCAGTACTTC; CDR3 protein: CASSVGDLPTQYF
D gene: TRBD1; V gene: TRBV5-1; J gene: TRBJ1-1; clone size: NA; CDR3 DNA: TGCGCCAGCAGCTGGGGACAGGACACTGAAGCTTTCTTT; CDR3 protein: CASSWGQDTEAFF
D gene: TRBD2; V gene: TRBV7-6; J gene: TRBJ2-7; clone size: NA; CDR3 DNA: TGTGCCAGCAGTCCGGGAGGGTTCGGTCTCCACGAGCAGTACTTC; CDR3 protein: CASSPGGFGLHEQYF
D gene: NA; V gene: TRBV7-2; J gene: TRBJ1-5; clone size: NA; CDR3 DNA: TGTGCCAGCGCCCGGGACACTCTTCACAATCAGCCCCAGCATTTT; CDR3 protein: CASARDTLHNQPQHF
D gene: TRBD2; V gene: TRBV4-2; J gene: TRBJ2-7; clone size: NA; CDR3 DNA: TGTGCCAGCAGCCAAGGCCCAGGACTAGTCGACGAGCAGTACTTC; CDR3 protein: CASSQGPGLVDEQYF
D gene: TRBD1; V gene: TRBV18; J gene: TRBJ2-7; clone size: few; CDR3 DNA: TGTGCCAGCTCACCATGGGACAGCTCCTACGAGCAGTACTTC; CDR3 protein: CASSPWDSSYEQYF
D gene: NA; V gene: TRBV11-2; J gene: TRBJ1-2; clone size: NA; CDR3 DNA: TGTGCCAGCAGCTTTGAGGGCACGAATGGCTACACCTTC; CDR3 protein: CASSFEGTNGYTF
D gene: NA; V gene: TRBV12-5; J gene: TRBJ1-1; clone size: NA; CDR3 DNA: TGTGCTAGTGGTCCGGGGGGCGTGAACACTGAAGCTTTCTTT; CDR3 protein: CASGPGGVNTEAFF
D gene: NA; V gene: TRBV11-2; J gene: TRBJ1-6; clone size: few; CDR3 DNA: TGTGCCAGCAGCTTAGGCGGGGATAATTCACCCCTCCACTTT; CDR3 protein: CASSLGGDNSPLHF
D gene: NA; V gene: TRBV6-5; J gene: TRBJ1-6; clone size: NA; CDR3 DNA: TGTGCCAGCACCACGCCCAGGACAGCAAATTCACCCCTCCACTTT; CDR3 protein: CASTTPRTANSPLHF
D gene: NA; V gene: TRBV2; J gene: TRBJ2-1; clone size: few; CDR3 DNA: TGTGCCAGCAGTGACGCAGTCTCCTACAATGAGCAGTTCTTC; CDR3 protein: CASSDAVSYNEQFF
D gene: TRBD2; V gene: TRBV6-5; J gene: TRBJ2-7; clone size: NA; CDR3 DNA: TGTGCCAGCAGAGAAAGCGGGATGAGCTCCTACGAGCAGTACTTC; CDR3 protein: CASRESGMSSYEQYF
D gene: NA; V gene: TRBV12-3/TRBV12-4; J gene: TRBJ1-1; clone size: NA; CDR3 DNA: TGTGCCAGCCTCTCGTGGGGTGAAGCTTTCTTT; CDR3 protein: CASLSWGEAFF
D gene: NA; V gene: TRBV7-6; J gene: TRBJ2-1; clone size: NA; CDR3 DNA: TGTGCCAGCAGACCTGGAACGGGATCCTACAATGAGCAGTTCTTC; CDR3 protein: CASRPGTGSYNEQFF
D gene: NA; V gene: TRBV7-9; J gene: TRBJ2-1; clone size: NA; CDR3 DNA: TGTGCCAGCAGCCGCTTGGCGGCCTATGAGCAGTTCTTC; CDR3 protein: CASSRLAAYEQFF
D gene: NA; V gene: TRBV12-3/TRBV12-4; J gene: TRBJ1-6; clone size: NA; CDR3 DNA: TGTGCCAGCATCCCGAACGTCGGGTATAATTCACCCCTCCACTTT; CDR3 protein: CASIPNVGYNSPLHF
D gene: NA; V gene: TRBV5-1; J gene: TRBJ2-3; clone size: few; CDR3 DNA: TGCGCCAGCAGCTTGGGACAGGTGGGGGGAGATACGCAGTATTTT; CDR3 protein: CASSLGQVGGDTQYF
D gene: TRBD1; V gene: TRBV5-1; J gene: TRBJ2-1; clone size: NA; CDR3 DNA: TGCGCCACCAAATCCGGGACAGGGTACAATGAGCAGTTCTTC; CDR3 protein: CATKSGTGYNEQFF
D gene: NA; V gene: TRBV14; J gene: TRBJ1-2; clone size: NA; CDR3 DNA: TGTGCCAGCAGCCAAGATACAGCCAGACCTTCCTATGGCTACACCTTC; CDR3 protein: CASSQDTARPSYGYTF
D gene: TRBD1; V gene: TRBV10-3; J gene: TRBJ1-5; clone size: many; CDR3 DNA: TGTGCCCCACAGGGGCCCCGGCAAGGAAAAGCAGAAAAGGGGAATCAGCCCCAGCATTTT; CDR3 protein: CAPQGPRQGKAEKGNQPQHF
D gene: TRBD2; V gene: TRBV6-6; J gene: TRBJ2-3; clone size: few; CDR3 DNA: TGTGCCTCCTCGGAGGGACTAGCGGGAGATACGCAGTATTTT; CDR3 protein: CASSEGLAGDTQYF
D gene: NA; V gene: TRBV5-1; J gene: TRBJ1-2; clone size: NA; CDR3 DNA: TGCGCCAGACCTACTAGGGACACACTAATCTATGGCTACACCTTC; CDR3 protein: CARPTRDTLIYGYTF
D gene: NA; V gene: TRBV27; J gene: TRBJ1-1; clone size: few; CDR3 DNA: TGTGCCCGGGCGAGGGGCACTGAAGCTTTCTTT; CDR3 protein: CARARGTEAFF
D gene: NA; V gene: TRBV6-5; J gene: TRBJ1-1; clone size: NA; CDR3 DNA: TGTGCCAGCAGACGAACTACGGGCGAAGGGTGGGCACACTTT; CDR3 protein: CASRRTTGEGWAHF
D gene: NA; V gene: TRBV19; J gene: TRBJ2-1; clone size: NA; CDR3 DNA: TGTGCCAGTAGGGAGAGGGAGAGCTCCTACAATGAGCAGTTCTTC; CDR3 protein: CASRERESSYNEQFF
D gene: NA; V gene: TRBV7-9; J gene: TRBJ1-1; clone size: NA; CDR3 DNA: TGTGCCAGCAGCCTAAGGGCCAGCCAAACATACTCCCAAGCTTTCTTT; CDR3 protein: CASSLRASQTYSQAFF
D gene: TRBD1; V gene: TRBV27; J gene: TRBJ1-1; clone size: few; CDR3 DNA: TGTGCCAGCAGGCTCCGGGACAGGGATCGGGCTTTCTTT; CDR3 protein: CASRLRDRDRAFF
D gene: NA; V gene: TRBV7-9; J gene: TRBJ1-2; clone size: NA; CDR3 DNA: TGTGCCAGCAGCTTAGAGAGCGCAATTCGGGGCTATGGCTACACCTTC; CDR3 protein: CASSLESAIRGYGYTF
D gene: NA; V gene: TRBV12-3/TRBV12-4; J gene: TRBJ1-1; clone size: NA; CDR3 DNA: TGTGCCAGCGTCGCTGACAGGAATATGAACACTGAAGCTTTCTTT; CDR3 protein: CASVADRNMNTEAFF
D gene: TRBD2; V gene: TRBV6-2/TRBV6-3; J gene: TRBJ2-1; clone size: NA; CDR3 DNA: TGTGCCAGCACCCTAGGGCTCGGGACTAAGTTCTTC; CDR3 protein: CASTLGLGTKFF
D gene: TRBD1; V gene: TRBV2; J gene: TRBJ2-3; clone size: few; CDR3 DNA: TGTGCCAGCAGCCACGGGACAGGGGGCACAGATACGCAGTATTTT; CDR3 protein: CASSHGTGGTDTQYF
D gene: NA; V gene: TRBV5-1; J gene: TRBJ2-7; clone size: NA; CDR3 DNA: TGCGCCAGCAGCCACGACCAGGGTCCCTTATCCTTC; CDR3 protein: CASSHDQGPLSF
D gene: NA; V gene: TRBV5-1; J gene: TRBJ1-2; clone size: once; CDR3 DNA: TGCGCCAGCAGCCCGGTGGACAGCAAATATGGCTACACCTTC; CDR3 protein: CASSPVDSKYGYTF
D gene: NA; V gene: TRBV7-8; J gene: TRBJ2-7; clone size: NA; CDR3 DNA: TGTGCCAGCAGCCCAAAAGCGGGTAGCTCCTACGAGCAGTACTTC; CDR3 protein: CASSPKAGSSYEQYF
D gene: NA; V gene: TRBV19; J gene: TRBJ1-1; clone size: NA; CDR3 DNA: TGTGCCAGTAGTATAGGGGTCCCCACTGAAGCTTTCTTT; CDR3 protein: CASSIGVPTEAFF
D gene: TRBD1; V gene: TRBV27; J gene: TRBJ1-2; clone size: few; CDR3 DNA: TGTGCCAGCAGTTCCGGGACAGGATTCGGCTACACCTTC; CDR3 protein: CASSSGTGFGYTF
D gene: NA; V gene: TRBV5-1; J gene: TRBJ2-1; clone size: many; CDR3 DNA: TGCGCCAGCAGCTTTACGAGGGGCGTTAGCGATGAGCAGTTCTTC; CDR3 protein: CASSFTRGVSDEQFF
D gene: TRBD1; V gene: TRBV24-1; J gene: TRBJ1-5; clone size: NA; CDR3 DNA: TGTGCCACCAGTGATGGGGGACAGGGCAATCAGCCCCAGCATTTT; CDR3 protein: CATSDGGQGNQPQHF
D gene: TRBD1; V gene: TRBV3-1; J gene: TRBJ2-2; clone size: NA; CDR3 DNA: TGTGCCAGCAGGCGCCGACAGGGGGCTAACGGCGGGGAGCTGTTTTTT; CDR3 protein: CASRRRQGANGGELFF
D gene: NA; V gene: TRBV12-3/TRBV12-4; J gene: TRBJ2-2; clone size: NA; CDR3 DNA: TGTGCCAGCAGTTTAAGAGGGGAGCTGTTTTTT; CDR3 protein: CASSLRGELFF
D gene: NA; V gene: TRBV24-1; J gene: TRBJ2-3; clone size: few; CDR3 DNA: TGTGCCACCAGTGATCCCCCCCCTGGAACAGATACGCAGTATTTT; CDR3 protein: CATSDPPPGTDTQYF